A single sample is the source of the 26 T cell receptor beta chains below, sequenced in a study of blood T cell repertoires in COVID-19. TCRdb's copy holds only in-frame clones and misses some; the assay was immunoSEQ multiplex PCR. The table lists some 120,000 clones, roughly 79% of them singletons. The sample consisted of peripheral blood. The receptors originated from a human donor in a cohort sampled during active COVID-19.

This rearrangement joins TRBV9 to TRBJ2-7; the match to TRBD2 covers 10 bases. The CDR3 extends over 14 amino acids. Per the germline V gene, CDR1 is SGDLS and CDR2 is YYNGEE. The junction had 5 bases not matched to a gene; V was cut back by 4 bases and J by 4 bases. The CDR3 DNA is TGTGCCAGCAGCCCTAGCGGGGGCCCGTACGAGCAGTACTTC. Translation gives CASSPSGGPYEQYF. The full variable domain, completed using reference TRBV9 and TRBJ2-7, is DSGVTQTPKHLITATGQRVTLRCSPRSGDLSVYWYQQSLDQGLQFLIQYYNGEERAKGNILERFSAQQFPDLHSELNLSSLELGDSALYFCASSPSGGPYEQYFGPGTRLTVT.

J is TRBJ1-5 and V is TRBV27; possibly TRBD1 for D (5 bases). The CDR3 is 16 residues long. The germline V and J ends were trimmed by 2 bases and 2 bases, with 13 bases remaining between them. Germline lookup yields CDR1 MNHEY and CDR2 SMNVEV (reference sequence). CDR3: CASSLGGEMGNQPQHF. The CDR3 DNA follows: TGTGCCAGCAGTTTAGGGGGGGAGATGGGCAATCAGCCCCAGCATTTT.

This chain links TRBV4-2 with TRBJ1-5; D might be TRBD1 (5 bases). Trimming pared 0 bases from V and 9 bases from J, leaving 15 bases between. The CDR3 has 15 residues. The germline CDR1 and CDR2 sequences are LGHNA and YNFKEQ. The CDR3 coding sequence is TGTGCCAGCAGCCAAGATCGGCAGGGTGGTTGGCCCCAGCATTTT. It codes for CASSQDRQGGWPQHF.

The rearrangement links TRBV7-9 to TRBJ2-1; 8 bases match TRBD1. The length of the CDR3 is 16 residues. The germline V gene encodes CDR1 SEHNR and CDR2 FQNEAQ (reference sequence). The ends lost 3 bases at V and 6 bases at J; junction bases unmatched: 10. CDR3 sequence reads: CASSLEVFTGGNEQFF. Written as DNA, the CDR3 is TGTGCCAGCAGCTTGGAGGTTTTTACAGGGGGCAATGAGCAGTTCTTC.

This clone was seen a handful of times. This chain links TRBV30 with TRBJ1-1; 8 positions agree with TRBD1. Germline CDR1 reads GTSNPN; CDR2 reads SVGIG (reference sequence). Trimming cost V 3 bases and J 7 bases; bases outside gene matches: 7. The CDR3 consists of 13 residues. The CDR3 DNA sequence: TGTGCCTGGAGAGACAGGGGTTCCGTTGAAGCTTTCTTT. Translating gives CAWRDRGSVEAFF.

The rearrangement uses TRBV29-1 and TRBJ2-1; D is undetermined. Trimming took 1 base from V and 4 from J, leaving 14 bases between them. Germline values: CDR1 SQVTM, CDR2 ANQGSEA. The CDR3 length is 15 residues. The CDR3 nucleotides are TGCAGCGTTGAAGGTGTCAACCTAGAGTACAATGAGCAGTTCTTC. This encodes CSVEGVNLEYNEQFF.

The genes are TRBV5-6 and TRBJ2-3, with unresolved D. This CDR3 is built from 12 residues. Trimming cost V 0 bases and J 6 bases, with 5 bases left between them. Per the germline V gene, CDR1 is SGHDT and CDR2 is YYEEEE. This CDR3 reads CASSLALDTQYF. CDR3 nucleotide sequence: TGTGCCAGCAGCTTGGCTCTCGATACGCAGTATTTT.

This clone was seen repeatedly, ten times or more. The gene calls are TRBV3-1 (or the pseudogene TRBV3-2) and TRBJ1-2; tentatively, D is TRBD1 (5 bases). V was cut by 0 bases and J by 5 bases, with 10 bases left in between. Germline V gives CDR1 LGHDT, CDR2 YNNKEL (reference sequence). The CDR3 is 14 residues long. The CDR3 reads CASSQDDTGYGYTF. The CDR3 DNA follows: TGTGCCAGCAGCCAAGATGACACAGGTTATGGCTACACCTTC.

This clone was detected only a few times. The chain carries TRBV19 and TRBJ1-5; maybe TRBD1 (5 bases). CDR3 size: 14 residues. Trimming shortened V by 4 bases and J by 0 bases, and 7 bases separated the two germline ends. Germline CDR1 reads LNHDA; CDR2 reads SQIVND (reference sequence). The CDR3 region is CASSTTGSNQPQHF. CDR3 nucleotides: TGTGCCAGTAGTACTACAGGTAGCAATCAGCCCCAGCATTTT.

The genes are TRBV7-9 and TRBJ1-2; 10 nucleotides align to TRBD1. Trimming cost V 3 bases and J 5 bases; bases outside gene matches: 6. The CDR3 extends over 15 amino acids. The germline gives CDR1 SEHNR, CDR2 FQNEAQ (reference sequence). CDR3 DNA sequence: TGTGCCAGCAGCTTCGTTCGGGACAGGGGTTATGGCTACACCTTC. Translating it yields CASSFVRDRGYGYTF.

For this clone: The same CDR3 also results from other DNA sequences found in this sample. The DNA for the CDR3 is TGTGCCAGCTCACCAGGGACAGGAAGCTACGAGCAGTACTTC. Translating it yields CASSPGTGSYEQYF. The chain employs TRBV18 and TRBJ2-7; 8 positions match TRBD1. With 2 bases clipped from V and 3 bases from J, the junction kept 3 bases outside the gene matches. The CDR3 loop spans 14 amino acids. Germline V CDR1 and CDR2: KGHSH, LQKENI.

CDR3: CASGRQDTNYGYTF. DNA for the CDR3: TGTGCCAGCGGAAGACAGGACACAAACTATGGCTACACCTTC. This chain links TRBV6-5 with TRBJ1-2, with TRBD1 as a possible D gene (6 bases). The CDR3 is 14 residues long. CDR1 is MNHEY and CDR2 is SVGAGI in the germline V gene. Trimming removed 8 bases at V and 2 bases at J, with 15 bases between.

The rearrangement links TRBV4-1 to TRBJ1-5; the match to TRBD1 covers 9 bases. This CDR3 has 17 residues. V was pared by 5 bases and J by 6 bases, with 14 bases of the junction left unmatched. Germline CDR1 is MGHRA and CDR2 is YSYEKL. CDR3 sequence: CASSSSGDRVRFQPQHF. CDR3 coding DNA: TGCGCCAGCAGCTCCTCCGGGGACAGGGTACGATTTCAGCCCCAGCATTTT.

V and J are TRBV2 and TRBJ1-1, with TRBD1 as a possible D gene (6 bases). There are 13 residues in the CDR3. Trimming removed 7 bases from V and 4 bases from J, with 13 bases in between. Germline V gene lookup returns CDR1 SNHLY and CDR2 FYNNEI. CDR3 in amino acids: CASTATGRTEAFF. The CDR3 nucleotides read TGTGCCAGCACTGCCACAGGGCGCACTGAAGCTTTCTTT. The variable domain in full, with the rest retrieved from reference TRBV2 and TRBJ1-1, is EPEVTQTPSHQVTQMGQEVILRCVPISNHLYFYWYRQILGQKVEFLVSFYNNEISEKSEIFDDQFSVERPDGSNFTLKIRSTKLEDSAMYFCASTATGRTEAFFGQGTRLTVV.

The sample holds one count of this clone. The CDR3 loop is CASSAQGYDNSPLHF. CDR3 coding DNA: TGTGCCAGCAGCGCGCAGGGTTATGATAATTCACCCCTCCACTTT. V gene TRBV9 combines with J gene TRBJ1-6; the D gene is possibly TRBD1 (5 bases). CDR1 is SGDLS, CDR2 YYNGEE, per germline. V was shortened by 3 bases and J by 5 bases, with 12 bases between the two germline ends. CDR3 length: 15 amino acids.

The CDR3 is CASSSSAGVETQYF. The CDR3 DNA sequence: TGTGCCAGCAGCTCCTCCGCGGGGGTGGAGACCCAGTACTTC. The J gene is TRBJ2-5, the V gene TRBV11-3; 7 bases are a match to TRBD2. The germline V gene has CDR1 SGHNT and CDR2 YENEEA. Germline trimming cut 4 bases from V and 5 bases from J; bases unmatched to any gene: 7. The CDR3 totals 14 residues. Complete variable domain (other parts from reference TRBV11-3 and TRBJ2-5): EAGVVQSPRYKIIEKKQPVAFWCNPISGHNTLYWYLQNLGQGPELLIRYENEEAVDDSQLPKDRFSAERLKGVDSTLKIQPAELGDSAVYLCASSSSAGVETQYFGPGTRLLVL.

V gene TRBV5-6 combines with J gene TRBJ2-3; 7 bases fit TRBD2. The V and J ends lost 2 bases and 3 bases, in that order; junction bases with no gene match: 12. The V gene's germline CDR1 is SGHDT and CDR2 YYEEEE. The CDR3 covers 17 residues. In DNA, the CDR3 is TGTGCCAGCAGCTTACCTTGGGGGGGAGATTTGACAGATACGCAGTATTTT. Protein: CASSLPWGGDLTDTQYF. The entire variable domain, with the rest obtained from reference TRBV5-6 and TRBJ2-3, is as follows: DAGVTQSPTHLIKTRGQQVTLRCSPKSGHDTVSWYQQALGQGPQFIFQYYEEEERQRGNFPDRFSGHQFPNYSSELNVNALLLGDSALYLCASSLPWGGDLTDTQYFGPGTRLTVL.

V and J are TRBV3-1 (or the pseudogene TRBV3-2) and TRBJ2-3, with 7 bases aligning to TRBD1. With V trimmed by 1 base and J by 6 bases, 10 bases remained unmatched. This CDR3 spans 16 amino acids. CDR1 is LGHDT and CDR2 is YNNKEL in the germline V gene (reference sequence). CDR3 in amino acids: CASSQAPGQSWDTQYF. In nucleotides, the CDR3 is TGTGCCAGCAGCCAAGCCCCGGGACAGTCCTGGGATACGCAGTATTTT.

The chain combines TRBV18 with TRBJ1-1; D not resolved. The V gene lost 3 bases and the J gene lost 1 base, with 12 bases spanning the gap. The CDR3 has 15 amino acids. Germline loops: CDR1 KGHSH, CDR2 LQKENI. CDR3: CASSPGRAENTEAFF. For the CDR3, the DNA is TGTGCCAGCTCACCGGGGAGGGCGGAGAACACTGAAGCTTTCTTT.

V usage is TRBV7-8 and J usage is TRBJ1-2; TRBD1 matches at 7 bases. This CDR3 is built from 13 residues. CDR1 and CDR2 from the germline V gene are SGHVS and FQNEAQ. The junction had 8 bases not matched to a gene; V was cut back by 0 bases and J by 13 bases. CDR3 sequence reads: CASSLAGEGAITF. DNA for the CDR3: TGTGCCAGCAGCTTAGCGGGCGAGGGGGCGATCACCTTC.

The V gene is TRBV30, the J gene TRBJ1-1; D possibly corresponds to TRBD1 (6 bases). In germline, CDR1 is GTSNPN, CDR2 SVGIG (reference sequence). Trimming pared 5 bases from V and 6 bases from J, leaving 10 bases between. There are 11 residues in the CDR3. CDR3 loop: CAWGGAAEAFF. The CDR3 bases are TGTGCCTGGGGGGGGGCGGCTGAAGCTTTCTTT.

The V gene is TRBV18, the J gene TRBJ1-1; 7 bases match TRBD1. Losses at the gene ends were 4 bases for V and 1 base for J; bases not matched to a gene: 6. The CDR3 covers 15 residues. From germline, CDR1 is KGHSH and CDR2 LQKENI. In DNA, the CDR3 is TGTGCCAGCTCACAGACAGGGACGGGGAACACTGAAGCTTTCTTT. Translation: CASSQTGTGNTEAFF.

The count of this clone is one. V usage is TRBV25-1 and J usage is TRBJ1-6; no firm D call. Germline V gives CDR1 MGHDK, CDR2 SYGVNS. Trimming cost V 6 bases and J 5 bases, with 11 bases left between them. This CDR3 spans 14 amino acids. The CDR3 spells CASSSVVNNSPLHF. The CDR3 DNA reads TGTGCCAGCAGCTCAGTCGTAAATAATTCACCCCTCCACTTT. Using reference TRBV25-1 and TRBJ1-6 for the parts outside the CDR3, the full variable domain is EADIYQTPRYLVIGTGKKITLECSQTMGHDKMYWYQQDPGMELHLIHYSYGVNSTEKGDLSSESTVSRIRTEHFPLTLESARPSHTSQYLCASSSVVNNSPLHFGNGTRLTVT.

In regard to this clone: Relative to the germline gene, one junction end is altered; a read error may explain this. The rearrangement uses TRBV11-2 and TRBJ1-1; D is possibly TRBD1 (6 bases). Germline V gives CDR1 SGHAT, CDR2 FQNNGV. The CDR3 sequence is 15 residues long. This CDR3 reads CASSVEGQVNTEAFF. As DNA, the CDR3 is TGTGCCAGCAGCGTAGAGGGACAAGTGAACACTGAAGCTTTCTTT. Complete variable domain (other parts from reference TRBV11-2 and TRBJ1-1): EAGVAQSPRYKIIEKRQSVAFWCNPISGHATLYWYQQILGQGPKLLIQFQNNGVVDDSQLPKDRFSAERLKGVDSTLKIQPAKLEDSAVYLCASSVEGQVNTEAFFGQGTRLTVV.

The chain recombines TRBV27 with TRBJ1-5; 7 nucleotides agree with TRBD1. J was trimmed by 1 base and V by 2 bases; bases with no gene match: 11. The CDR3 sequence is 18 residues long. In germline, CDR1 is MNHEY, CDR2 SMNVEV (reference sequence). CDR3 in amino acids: CASSLRWPGGGSNQPQHF. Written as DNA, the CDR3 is TGTGCCAGCAGTTTACGATGGCCAGGGGGTGGGAGCAATCAGCCCCAGCATTTT.

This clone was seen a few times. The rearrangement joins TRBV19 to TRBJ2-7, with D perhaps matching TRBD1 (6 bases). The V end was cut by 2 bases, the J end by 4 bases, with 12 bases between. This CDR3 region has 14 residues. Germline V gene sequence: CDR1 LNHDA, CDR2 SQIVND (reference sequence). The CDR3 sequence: CASSITAGEYEQYF. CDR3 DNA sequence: TGTGCCAGTAGTATAACGGCAGGGGAATACGAGCAGTACTTC.